This T cell receptor beta chain was identified during a study of response to subunit inactivated influenza vaccine. Points from the study as a whole: Only a handful of new T cells, the authors suggested, are recruited with each seasonal influenza vaccination.

TCRdb passed the RT-PCR reads through MiXCR, listing each CDR3 protein once. This sample has about 480,000 distinct CDR3 sequences, with approximately 9.9% found just once. This clonotype was seen repeatedly, ten times or more. Its antigen is not known. Germline V gene sequence: CDR1 SGDLS, CDR2 YYNGEE. CDR3 length: 13 amino acids. V was cut by 5 bases and J by 8 bases, with 14 bases left in between. This rearrangement joins TRBV9 to TRBJ2-1, with D uncertain. The input for sequencing was PBMCs from blood, taken about 40 days after vaccination. The sequence was collected from a man between 50 and 59 years old who received an inactivated influenza vaccine. The chain's CDR3 is CASSNLLGHEQFF. CDR3 DNA sequence: TGTGCCAGCAGTAATTTGCTGGGCCATGAGCAGTTCTTC. Using reference TRBV9 and TRBJ2-1 for the parts outside the CDR3, the full variable domain is DSGVTQTPKHLITATGQRVTLRCSPRSGDLSVYWYQQSLDQGLQFLIQYYNGEERAKGNILERFSAQQFPDLHSELNLSSLELGDSALYFCASSNLLGHEQFFGPGTRLTVL.